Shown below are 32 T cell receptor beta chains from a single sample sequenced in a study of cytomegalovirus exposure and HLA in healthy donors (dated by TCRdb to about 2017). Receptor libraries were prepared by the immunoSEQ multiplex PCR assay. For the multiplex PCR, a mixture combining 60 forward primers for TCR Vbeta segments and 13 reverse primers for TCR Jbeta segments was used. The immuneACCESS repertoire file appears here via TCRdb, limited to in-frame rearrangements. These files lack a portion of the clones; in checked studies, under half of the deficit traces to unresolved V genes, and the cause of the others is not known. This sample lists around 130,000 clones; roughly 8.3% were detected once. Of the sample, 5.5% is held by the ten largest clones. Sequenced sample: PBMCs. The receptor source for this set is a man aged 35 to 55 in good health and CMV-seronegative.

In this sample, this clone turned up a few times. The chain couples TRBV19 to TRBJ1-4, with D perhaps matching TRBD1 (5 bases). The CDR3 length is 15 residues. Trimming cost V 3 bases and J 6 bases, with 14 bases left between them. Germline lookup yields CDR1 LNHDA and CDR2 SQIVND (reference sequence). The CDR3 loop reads CASSITRQGYEKLFF. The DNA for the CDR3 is TGTGCCAGTAGTATTACCAGGCAGGGTTATGAAAAACTGTTTTTT.

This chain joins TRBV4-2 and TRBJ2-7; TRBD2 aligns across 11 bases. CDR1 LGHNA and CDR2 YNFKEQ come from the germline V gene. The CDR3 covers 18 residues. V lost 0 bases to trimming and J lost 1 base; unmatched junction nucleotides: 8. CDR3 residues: CASSQDGLAGGESYEQYF. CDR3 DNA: TGTGCCAGCAGCCAAGATGGGCTAGCGGGGGGCGAGTCCTACGAGCAGTACTTC.

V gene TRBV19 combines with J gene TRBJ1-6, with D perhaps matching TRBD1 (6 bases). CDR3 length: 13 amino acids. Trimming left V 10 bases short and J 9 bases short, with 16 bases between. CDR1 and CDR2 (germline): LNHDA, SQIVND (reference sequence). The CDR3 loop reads CATTQGRGSPLHF. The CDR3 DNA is TGTGCCACTACACAGGGCCGAGGTTCACCCCTCCACTTT. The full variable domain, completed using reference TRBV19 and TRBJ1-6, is DGGITQSPKYLFRKEGQNVTLSCEQNLNHDAMYWYRQDPGQGLRLIYYSQIVNDFQKGDIAEGYSVSREKKESFPLTVTSAQKNPTAFYLCATTQGRGSPLHFGNGTRLTVT.

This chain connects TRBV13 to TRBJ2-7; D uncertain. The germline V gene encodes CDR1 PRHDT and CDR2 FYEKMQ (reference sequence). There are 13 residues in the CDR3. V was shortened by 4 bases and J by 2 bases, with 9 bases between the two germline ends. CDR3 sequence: CASSSELTYEQYF. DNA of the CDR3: TGTGCCAGCAGCTCTGAGCTTACCTACGAGCAGTACTTC.

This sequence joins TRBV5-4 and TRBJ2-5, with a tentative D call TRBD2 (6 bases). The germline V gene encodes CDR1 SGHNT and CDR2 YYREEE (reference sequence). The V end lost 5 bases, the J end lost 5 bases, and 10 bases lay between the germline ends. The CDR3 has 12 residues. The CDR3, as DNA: TGTGCCAGCAGGTCAGGGAGGGAGACCCAGTACTTC. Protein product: CASRSGRETQYF.

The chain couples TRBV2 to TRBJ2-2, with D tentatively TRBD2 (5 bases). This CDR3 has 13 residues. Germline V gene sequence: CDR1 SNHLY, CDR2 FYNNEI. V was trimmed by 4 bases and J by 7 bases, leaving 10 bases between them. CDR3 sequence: CASSAGFGGELFF. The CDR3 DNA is TGTGCCAGCAGTGCGGGGTTCGGCGGGGAGCTGTTTTTT.

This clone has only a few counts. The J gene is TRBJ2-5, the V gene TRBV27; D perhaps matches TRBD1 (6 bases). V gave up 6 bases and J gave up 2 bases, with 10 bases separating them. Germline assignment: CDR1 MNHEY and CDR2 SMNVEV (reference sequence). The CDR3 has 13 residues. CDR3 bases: TGTGCCAGCAGGAAGGACAGTCAAGAGACCCAGTACTTC. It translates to CASRKDSQETQYF.

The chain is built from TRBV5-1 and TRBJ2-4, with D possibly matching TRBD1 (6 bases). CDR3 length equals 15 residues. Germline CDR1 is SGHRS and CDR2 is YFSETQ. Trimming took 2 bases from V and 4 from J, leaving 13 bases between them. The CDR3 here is CASSFGDTGKNIQYF. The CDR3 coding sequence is TGCGCCAGCAGCTTTGGGGACACGGGGAAAAACATTCAGTACTTC.

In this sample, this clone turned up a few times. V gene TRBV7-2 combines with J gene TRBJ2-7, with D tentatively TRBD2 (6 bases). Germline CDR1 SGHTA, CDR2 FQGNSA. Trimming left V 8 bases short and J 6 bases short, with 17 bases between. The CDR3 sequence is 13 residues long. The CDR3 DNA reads TGTGCCAGCGGTCCGGGCGGGGTTGGCGAGCAGTACTTC. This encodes CASGPGGVGEQYF.

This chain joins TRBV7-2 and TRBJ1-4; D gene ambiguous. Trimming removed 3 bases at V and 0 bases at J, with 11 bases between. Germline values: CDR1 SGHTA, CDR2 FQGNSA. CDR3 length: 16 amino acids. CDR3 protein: CASSFRLGTTNEKLFF. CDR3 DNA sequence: TGTGCCAGCAGCTTTCGTCTGGGCACAACTAATGAAAAACTGTTTTTT.

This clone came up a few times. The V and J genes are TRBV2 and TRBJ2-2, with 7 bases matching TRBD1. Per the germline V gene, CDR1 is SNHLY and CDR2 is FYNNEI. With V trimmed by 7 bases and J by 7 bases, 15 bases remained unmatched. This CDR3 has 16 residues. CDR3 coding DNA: TGTGCCAGCACCGAACAACAGGGGCGCCATAGCGGGGAGCTGTTTTTT. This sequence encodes CASTEQQGRHSGELFF.

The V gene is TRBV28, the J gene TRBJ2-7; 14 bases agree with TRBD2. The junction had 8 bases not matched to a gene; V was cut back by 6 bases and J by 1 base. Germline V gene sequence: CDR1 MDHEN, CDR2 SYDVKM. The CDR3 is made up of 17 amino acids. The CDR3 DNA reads TGTGCCAGCAGGACTAGCGGGGGGGCCTGGGGTTCCTACGAGCAGTACTTC. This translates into CASRTSGGAWGSYEQYF.

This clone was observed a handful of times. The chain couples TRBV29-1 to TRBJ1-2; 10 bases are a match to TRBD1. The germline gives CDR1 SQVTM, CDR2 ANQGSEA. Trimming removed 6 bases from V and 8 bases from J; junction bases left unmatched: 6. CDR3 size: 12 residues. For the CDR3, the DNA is TGCAGCGTGGACAGGGGGGTCTTAGGCTACACCTTC. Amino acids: CSVDRGVLGYTF.

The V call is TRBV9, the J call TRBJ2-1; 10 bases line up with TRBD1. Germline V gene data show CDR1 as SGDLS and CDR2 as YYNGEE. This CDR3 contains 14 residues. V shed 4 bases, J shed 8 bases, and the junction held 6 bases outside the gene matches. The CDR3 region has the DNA TGTGCCAGCAGCAATAGACAGGGGGCCGATGAGCAGTTCTTC. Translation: CASSNRQGADEQFF. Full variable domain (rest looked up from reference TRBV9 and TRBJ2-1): DSGVTQTPKHLITATGQRVTLRCSPRSGDLSVYWYQQSLDQGLQFLIQYYNGEERAKGNILERFSAQQFPDLHSELNLSSLELGDSALYFCASSNRQGADEQFFGPGTRLTVL.

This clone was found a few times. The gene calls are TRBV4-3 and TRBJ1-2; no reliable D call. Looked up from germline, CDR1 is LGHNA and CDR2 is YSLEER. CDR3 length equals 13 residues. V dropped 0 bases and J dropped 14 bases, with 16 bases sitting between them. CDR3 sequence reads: CASSQDRAGLGTF. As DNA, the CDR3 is TGCGCCAGCAGCCAAGATCGAGCCGGCCTCGGGACCTTC.

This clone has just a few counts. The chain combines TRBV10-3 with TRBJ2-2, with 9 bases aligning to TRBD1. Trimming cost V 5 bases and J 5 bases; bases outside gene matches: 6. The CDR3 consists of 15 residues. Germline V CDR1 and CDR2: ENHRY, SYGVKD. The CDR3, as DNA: TGTGCCATCAGTCGGGGACAGGGAAGAACCGGGGAGCTGTTTTTT. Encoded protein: CAISRGQGRTGELFF.

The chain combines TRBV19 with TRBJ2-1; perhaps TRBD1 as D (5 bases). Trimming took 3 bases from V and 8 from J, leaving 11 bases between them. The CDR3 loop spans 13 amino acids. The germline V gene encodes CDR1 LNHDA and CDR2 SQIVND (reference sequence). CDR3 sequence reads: CASSIQGKDEQFF. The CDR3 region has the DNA TGTGCCAGTAGTATCCAGGGTAAGGATGAGCAGTTCTTC.

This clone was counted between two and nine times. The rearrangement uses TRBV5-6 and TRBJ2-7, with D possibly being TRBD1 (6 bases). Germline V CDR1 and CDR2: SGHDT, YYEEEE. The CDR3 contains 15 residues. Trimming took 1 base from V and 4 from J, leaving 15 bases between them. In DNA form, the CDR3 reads TGTGCCAGCAGCTTGCGAGCGGTGACAGGTTACGAGCAGTACTTC. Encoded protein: CASSLRAVTGYEQYF.

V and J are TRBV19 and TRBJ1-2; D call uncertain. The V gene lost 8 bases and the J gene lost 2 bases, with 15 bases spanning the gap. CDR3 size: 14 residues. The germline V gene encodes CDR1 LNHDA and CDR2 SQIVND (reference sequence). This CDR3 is CASQTGEGNYGYTF. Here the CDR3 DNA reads TGTGCCAGTCAGACCGGGGAAGGGAACTATGGCTACACCTTC.

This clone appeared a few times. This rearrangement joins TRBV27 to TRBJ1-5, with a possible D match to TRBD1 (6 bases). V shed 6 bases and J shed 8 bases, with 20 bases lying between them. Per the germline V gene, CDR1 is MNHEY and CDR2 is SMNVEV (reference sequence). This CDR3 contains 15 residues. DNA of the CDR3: TGTGCCAGCAGCCTAGTCGCGGCAGGGGCGAAGCCCCAGCATTTT. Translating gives CASSLVAAGAKPQHF.

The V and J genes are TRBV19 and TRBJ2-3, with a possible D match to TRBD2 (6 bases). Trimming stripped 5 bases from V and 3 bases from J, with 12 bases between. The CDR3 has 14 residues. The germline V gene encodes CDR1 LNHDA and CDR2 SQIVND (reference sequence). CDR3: CASSASRGTDTQYF. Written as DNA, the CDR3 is TGTGCCAGTAGTGCCTCCCGGGGGACAGATACGCAGTATTTT.

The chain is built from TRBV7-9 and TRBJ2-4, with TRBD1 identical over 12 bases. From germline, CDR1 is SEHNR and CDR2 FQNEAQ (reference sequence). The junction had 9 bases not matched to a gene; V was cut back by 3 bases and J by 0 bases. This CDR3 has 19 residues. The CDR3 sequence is CASSFSGTGGRLAKNIQYF. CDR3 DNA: TGTGCCAGCAGCTTCTCCGGGACAGGGGGCCGTTTAGCCAAAAACATTCAGTACTTC.

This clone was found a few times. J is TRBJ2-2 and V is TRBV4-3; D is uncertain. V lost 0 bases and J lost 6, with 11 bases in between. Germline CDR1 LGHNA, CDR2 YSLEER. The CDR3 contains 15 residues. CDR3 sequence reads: CASSQDPNTPGELFF. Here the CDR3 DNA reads TGCGCCAGCAGCCAAGACCCGAACACCCCCGGGGAGCTGTTTTTT.

Here the CDR3 reads CASRPSGAGELFF. CDR3 nucleotides: TGTGCCAGCAGGCCGTCCGGGGCCGGGGAGCTGTTTTTT. The chain has TRBV7-9 and TRBJ2-2; possible D gene TRBD2, 5 bases. This CDR3 has 13 residues. The ends were cut back, 6 bases at V and 6 bases at J, with 11 bases in the middle. Germline V gene data show CDR1 as SEHNR and CDR2 as FQNEAQ (reference sequence).

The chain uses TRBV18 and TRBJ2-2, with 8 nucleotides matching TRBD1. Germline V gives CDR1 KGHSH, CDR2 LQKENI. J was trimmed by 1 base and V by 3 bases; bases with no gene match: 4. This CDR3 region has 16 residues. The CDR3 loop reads CASSPRTGRNTGELFF. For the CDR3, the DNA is TGTGCCAGCTCACCTAGGACAGGGCGGAACACCGGGGAGCTGTTTTTT.

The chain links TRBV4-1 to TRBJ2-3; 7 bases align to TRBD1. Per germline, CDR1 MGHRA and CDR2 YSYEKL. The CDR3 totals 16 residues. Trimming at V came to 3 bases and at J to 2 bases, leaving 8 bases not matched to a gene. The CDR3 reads CASSQIGTEYTDTQYF. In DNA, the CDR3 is TGCGCCAGCAGCCAGATCGGGACAGAATACACAGATACGCAGTATTTT.

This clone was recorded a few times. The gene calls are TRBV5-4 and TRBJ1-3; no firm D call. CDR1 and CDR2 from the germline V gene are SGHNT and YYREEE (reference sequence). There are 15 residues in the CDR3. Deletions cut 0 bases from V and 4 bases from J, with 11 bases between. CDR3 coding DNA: TGTGCCAGCAGCTTGGCCGGGAAAGTCGGAAACACCATATATTTT. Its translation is CASSLAGKVGNTIYF. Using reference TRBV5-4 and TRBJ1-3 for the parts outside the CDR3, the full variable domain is ETGVTQSPTHLIKTRGQQVTLRCSSQSGHNTVSWYQQALGQGPQFIFQYYREEENGRGNFPPRFSGLQFPNYSSELNVNALELDDSALYLCASSLAGKVGNTIYFGEGSWLTVV.

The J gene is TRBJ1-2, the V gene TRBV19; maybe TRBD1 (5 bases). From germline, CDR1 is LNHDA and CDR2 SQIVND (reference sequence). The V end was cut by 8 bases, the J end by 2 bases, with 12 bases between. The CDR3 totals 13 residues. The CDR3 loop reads CASLKGWNYGYTF. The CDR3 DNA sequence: TGTGCCAGTCTCAAGGGGTGGAACTATGGCTACACCTTC. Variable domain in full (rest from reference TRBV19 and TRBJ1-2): DGGITQSPKYLFRKEGQNVTLSCEQNLNHDAMYWYRQDPGQGLRLIYYSQIVNDFQKGDIAEGYSVSREKKESFPLTVTSAQKNPTAFYLCASLKGWNYGYTFGSGTRLTVV.

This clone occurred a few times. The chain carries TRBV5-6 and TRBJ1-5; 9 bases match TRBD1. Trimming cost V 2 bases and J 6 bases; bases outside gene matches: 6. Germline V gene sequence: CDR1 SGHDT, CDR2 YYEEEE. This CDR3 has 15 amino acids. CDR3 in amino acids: CASSFGTGSVQPQHF. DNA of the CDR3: TGTGCCAGCAGCTTCGGGACAGGGTCGGTTCAGCCCCAGCATTTT.

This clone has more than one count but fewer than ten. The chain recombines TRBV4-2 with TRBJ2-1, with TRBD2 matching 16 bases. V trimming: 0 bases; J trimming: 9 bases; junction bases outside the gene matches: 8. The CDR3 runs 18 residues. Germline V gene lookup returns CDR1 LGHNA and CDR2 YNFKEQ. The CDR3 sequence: CASSQDPGTSGGAGEQFF. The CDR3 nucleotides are TGTGCCAGCAGCCAAGACCCCGGGACTAGCGGGGGGGCGGGTGAGCAGTTCTTC.

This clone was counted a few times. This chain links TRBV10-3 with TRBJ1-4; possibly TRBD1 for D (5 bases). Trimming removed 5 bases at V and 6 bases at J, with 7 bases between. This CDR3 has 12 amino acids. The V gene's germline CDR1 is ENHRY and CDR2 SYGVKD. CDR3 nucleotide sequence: TGTGCCATCAGTACAGGAGATGAAAAACTGTTTTTT. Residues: CAISTGDEKLFF.

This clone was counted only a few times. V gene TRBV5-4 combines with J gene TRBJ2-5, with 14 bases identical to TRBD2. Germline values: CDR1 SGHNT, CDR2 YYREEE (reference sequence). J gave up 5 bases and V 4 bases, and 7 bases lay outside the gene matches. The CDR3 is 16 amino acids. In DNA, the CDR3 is TGTGCCAGCAGCATCCGACTAGCGGGGGGGCGGGAGACCCAGTACTTC. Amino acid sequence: CASSIRLAGGRETQYF.